This TCR beta chain was sequenced during a study of a mutant IDH1 vaccine in newly diagnosed glioma. Turning to this clone: Its target is unknown.

Data came from immunoSEQ multiplex PCR; TCRdb stores just in-frame clones and leaves some out. This table holds 9,500 to 13,000 clones, around 85% found once. Time point noted: week 47, end of study. Vaccinated patients received 300 ug of mutant IDH1 20-mer peptide per dose, with topical imiquimod. Sample: PBMCs, taken from a glioma patient whose treatment included an IDH1 peptide vaccine. The receptor was derived from a man aged 25 to 40 with glioma.

For the CDR3, the DNA is TGTGCCAGCAGGGACAGGGTCGGTTCACCCCTCCACTTT. It encodes CASRDRVGSPLHF. This chain uses TRBV25-1 with TRBJ1-6; 8 nucleotides line up with TRBD1. Germline CDR1 MGHDK, CDR2 SYGVNS. The CDR3 sequence is 13 residues long. V lost 6 bases and J lost 9; bases outside the gene matches: 4. The complete variable domain, with remaining parts taken from reference TRBV25-1 and TRBJ1-6, reads EADIYQTPRYLVIGTGKKITLECSQTMGHDKMYWYQQDPGMELHLIHYSYGVNSTEKGDLSSESTVSRIRTEHFPLTLESARPSHTSQYLCASRDRVGSPLHFGNGTRLTVT.